The 4 T cell receptor beta chains below come from one sample, sequenced in a study of post-analysis software for immune sequencing data. Study-wide findings and caveats: The five TRBV segments detected at higher frequency in patients than in controls included TRBV5-6, TRBV5-1 and TRBV20-1.

Their specific antigens are unknown. Sequencing libraries made from TCR beta cDNA carried unique molecular identifiers. TCRdb independently ran MiXCR on the PCR reads; one entry per CDR3 protein. The data show approximately 150,000 distinct CDR3 sequences, about 29% seen once. Sequenced sample: blood. The source of these receptors is a girl aged 5 to 17 with multiple sclerosis.

The chain carries TRBV4-3 and TRBJ2-4; D not certain. Germline CDR1 LGHNA, CDR2 YSLEER. Trimming stripped 0 bases from V and 0 bases from J, with 6 bases between. The CDR3 consists of 15 residues. The CDR3, as DNA: TGCGCCAGCAGCCAAGACATTGGAGCCAAAAACATTCAGTACTTC. This translates into CASSQDIGAKNIQYF.

Concerning this clonotype itself: A clone one base away is much larger, so this may be a read error. This rearrangement joins TRBV7-9 to TRBJ2-1; D not certain. From germline, CDR1 is SEHNR and CDR2 FQNEAQ (reference sequence). The CDR3 consists of 15 residues. The V gene lost 6 bases and the J gene lost 9 bases, with 21 bases spanning the gap. The chain's CDR3 is CASSSFGENGGEQFF. Here the CDR3 DNA reads TGTGCCAGCAGTTCCTTCGGTGAGAACGGCGGTGAGCAGTTCTTC.

To note about this clonotype: It may be a read error: a sequence one base away is much more abundant. V and J are TRBV4-1 and TRBJ2-1; 7 nucleotides align to TRBD2. Germline values: CDR1 MGHRA, CDR2 YSYEKL. The CDR3 loop spans 15 amino acids. The V gene end was trimmed by 3 bases and the J gene end by 0 bases; junction bases not matched to a gene: 2. The CDR3 reads CASSQSGNSYNEQFF. For the CDR3, the DNA is TGCGCCAGCAGCCAGAGCGGGAACTCCTACAATGAGCAGTTCTTC.

As for this clonotype: Since a much larger clone is just one base distant, this may be a read error. V gene TRBV10-2 combines with J gene TRBJ2-1, with D perhaps TRBD2 (6 bases). Germline V gene lookup returns CDR1 WSHSY and CDR2 SAAADI. Trimming left V 8 bases short and J 11 bases short, with 13 bases between. There are 11 residues in the CDR3. CDR3 residues: CASATGTQQFF. CDR3 bases: TGCGCCAGCGCTACCGGGACTCAGCAGTTCTTC.